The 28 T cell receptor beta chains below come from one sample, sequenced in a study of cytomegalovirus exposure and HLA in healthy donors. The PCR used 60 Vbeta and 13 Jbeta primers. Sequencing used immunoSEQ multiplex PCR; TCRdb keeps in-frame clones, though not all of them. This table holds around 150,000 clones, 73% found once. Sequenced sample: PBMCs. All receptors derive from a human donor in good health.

The CDR3 region is CASSLIPGDNEQFF. As DNA, the CDR3 is TGCGCCAGCAGCTTAATACCGGGGGACAATGAGCAGTTCTTC. The V gene is TRBV5-1, the J gene TRBJ2-1; D is possibly TRBD2 (6 bases). The CDR3 spans 14 residues. Germline-derived CDR1 and CDR2 are SGHRS and YFSETQ. With 2 bases removed from V and 5 bases from J, the gap between germline ends came to 11 bases.

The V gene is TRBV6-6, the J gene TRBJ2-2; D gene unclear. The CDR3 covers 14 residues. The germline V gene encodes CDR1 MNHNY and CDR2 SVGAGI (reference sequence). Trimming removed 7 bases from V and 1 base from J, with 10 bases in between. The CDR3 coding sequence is TGTGCCAGCATTACTACGGGGAACACCGGGGAGCTGTTTTTT. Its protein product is CASITTGNTGELFF.

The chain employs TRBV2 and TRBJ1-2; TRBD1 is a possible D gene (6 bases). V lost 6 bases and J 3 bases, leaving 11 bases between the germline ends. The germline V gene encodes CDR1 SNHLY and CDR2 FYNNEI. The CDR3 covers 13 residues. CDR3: CASSLEGDYGYTF. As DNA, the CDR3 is TGTGCCAGCAGCCTAGAGGGGGACTATGGCTACACCTTC.

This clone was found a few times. The DNA for the CDR3 is TGCGCCAGCAGCCCCCGGGACAGGGTAAACGAGCAGTACTTC. It translates to CASSPRDRVNEQYF. The genes are TRBV5-1 and TRBJ2-7; 9 bases align to TRBD1. The germline V gene encodes CDR1 SGHRS and CDR2 YFSETQ. The V gene end was trimmed by 4 bases and the J gene end by 5 bases; junction bases not matched to a gene: 7. The CDR3 consists of 14 residues.

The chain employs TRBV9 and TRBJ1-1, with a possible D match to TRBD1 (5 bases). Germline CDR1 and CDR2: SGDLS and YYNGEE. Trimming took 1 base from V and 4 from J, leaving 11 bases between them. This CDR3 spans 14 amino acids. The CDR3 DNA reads TGTGCCAGCAGCGTACGTTGGGGGGGCACTGAAGCTTTCTTT. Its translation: CASSVRWGGTEAFF.

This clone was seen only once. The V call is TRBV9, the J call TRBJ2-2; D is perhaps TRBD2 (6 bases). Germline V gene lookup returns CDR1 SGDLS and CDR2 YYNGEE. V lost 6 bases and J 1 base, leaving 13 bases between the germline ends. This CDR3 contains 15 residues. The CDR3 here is CASKGTGGNTGELFF. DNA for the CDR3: TGTGCCAGCAAGGGGACTGGGGGGAACACCGGGGAGCTGTTTTTT.

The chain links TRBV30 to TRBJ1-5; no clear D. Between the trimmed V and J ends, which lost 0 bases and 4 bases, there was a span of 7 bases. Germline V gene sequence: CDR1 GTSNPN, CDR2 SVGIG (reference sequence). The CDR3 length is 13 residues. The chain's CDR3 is CAWSVGSNQPQHF. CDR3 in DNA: TGTGCCTGGAGTGTCGGTTCTAATCAGCCCCAGCATTTT.

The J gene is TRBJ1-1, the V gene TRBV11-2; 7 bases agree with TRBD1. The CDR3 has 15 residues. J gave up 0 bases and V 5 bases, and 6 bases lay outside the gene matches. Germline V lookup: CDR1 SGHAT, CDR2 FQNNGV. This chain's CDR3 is CASSRSGTVNTEAFF. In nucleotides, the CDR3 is TGTGCCAGCAGCCGGTCCGGGACAGTGAACACTGAAGCTTTCTTT.

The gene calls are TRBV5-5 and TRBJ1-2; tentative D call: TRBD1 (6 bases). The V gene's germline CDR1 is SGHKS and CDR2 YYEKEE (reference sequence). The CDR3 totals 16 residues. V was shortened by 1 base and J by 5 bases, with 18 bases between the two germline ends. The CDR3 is CASSLTARGGGYGYTF. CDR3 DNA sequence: TGTGCCAGCAGCTTGACAGCCCGAGGGGGTGGGTATGGCTACACCTTC.

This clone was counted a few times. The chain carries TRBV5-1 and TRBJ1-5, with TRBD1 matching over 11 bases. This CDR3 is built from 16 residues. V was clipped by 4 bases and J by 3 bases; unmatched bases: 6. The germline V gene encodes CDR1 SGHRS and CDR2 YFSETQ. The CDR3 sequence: CASSPGQGAFNQPQHF. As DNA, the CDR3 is TGCGCCAGCAGCCCAGGACAGGGGGCCTTCAATCAGCCCCAGCATTTT.

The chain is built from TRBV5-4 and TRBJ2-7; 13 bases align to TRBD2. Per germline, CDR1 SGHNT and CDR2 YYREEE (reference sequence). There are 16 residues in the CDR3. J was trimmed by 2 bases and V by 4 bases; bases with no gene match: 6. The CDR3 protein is CASSPTGTSGAYEQYF. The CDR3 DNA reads TGTGCCAGCAGCCCCACCGGGACTAGCGGGGCCTACGAGCAGTACTTC.

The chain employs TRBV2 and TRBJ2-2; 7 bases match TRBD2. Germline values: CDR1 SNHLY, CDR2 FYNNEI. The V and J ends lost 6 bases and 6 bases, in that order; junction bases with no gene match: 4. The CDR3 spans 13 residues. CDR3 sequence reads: CASRWGGPGELFF. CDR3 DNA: TGTGCCAGCAGATGGGGAGGGCCCGGGGAGCTGTTTTTT.

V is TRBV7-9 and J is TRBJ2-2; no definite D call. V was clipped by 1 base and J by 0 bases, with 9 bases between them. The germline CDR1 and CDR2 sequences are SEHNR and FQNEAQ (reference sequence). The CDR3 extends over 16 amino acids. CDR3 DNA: TGTGCCAGCAGCTTAGAGAGGCGGTCGAACACCGGGGAGCTGTTTTTT. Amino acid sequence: CASSLERRSNTGELFF.

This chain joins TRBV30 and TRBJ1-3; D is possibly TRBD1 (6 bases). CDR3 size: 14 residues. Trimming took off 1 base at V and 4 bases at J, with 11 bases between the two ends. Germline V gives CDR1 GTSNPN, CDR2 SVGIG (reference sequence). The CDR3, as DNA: TGTGCCTGGAGTGGGTCAGGGGTGGGAAACACCATATATTTT. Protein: CAWSGSGVGNTIYF.

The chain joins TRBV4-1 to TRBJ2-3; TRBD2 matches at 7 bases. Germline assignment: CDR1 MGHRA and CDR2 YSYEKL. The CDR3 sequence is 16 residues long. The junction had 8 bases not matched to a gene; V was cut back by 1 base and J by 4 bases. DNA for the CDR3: TGCGCCAGCAGCCAAGCTCCGACTAGCAGGTCAGATACGCAGTATTTT. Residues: CASSQAPTSRSDTQYF.

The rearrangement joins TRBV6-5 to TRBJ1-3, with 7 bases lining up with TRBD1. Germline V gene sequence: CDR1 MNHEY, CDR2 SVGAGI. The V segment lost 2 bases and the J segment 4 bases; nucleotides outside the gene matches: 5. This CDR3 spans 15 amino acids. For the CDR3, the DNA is TGTGCCAGCAGTTACGGGACAGCGTTAGGAAACACCATATATTTT. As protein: CASSYGTALGNTIYF.

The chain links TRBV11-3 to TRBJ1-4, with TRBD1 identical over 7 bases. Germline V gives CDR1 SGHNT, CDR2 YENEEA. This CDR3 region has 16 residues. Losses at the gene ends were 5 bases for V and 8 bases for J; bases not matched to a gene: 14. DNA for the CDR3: TGTGCCAGCAGCCTAGGACAGGCGCCGGGAAGAGAAAAACTGTTTTTT. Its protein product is CASSLGQAPGREKLFF.

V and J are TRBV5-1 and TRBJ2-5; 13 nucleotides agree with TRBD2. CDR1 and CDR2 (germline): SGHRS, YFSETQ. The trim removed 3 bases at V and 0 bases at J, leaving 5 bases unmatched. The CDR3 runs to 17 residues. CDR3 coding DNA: TGCGCCAGCAGCTCGGGGACTAGCGGGGCGAACCAAGAGACCCAGTACTTC. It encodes CASSSGTSGANQETQYF.

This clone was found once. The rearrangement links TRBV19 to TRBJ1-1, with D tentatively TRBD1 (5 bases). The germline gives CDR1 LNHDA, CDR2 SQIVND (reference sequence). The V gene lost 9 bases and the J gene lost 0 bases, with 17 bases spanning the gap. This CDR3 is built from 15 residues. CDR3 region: CASHNWGRLNTEAFF. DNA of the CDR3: TGTGCCAGCCACAACTGGGGCAGGCTGAACACTGAAGCTTTCTTT.

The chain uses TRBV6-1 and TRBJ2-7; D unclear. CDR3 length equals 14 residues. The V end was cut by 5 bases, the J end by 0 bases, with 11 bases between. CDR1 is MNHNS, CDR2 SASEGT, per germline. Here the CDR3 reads CASSPLSGSYEQYF. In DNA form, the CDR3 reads TGTGCCAGCAGTCCCCTCTCGGGCTCCTACGAGCAGTACTTC.

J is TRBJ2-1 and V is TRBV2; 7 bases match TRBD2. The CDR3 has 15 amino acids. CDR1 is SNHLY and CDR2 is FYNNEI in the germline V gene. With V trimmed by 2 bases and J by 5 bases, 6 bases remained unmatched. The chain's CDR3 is CASSEWGRGHNEQFF. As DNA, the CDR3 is TGTGCCAGCAGTGAATGGGGGAGGGGCCACAATGAGCAGTTCTTC.

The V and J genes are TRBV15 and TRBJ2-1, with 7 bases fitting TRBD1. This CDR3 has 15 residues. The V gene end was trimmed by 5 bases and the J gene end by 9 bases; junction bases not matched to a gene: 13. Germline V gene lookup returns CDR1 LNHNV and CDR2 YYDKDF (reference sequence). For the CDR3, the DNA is TGTGCCACCAGCCCCTCGAAGGGACAGTACGGTGAGCAGTTCTTC. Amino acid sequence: CATSPSKGQYGEQFF.

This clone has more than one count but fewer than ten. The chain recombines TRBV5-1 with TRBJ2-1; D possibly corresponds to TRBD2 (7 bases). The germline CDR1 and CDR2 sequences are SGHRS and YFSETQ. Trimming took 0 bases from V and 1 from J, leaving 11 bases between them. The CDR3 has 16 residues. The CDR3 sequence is CASSLGAGASYNEQFF. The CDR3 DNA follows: TGCGCCAGCAGCTTGGGCGCGGGGGCGTCCTACAATGAGCAGTTCTTC.

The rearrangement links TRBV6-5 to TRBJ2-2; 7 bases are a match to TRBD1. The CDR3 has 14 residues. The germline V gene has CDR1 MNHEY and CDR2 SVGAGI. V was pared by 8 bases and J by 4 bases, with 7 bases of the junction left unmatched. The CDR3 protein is CASGMTGFTGELFF. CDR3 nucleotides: TGTGCCAGCGGGATGACAGGGTTCACCGGGGAGCTGTTTTTT.

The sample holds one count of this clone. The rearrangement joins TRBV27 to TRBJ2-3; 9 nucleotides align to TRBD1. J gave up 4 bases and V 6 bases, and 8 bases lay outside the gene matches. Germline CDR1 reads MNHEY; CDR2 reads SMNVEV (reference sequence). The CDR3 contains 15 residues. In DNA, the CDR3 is TGTGCCAGCAGCCTCCGGGACAGGGACGCAGATACGCAGTATTTT. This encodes CASSLRDRDADTQYF.

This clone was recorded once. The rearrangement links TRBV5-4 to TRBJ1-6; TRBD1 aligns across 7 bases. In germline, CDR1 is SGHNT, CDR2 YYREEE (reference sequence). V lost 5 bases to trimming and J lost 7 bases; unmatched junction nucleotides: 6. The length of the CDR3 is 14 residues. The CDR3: CASSDREANSPLHF. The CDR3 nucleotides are TGTGCCAGCAGTGACAGGGAAGCAAATTCACCCCTCCACTTT.

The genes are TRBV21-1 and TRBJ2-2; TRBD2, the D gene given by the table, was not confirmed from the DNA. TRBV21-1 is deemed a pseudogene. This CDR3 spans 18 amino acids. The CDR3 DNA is TGTGCCAGCAGCAAACCCAGCGGGGGGGCCTTTGGAACCGGGGAGCTGTTTTTT. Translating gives CASSKPSGGAFGTGELFF.

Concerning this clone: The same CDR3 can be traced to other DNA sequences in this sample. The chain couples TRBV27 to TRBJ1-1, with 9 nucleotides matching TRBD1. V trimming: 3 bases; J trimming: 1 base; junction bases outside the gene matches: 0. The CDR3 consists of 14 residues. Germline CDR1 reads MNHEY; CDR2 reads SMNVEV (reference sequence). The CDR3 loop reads CASSLTGGNTEAFF. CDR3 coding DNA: TGTGCCAGCAGTTTGACAGGGGGGAACACTGAAGCTTTCTTT.